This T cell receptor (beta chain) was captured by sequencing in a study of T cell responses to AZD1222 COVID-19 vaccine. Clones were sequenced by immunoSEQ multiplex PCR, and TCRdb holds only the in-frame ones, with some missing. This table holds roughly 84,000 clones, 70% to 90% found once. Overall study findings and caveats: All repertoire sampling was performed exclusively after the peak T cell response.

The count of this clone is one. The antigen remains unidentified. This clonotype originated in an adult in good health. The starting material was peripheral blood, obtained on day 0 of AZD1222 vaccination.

The CDR3 nucleotides read TGTGCCAGTAGTAAGGAGGCGGGAGGGCCAAGGAACGAGCAGTACTTC. It encodes CASSKEAGGPRNEQYF. The chain employs TRBV19 and TRBJ2-7; 9 positions agree with TRBD2. The germline V gene encodes CDR1 LNHDA and CDR2 SQIVND (reference sequence). The J segment lost 5 bases and the V segment lost 4 bases, leaving 12 bases of the junction unmatched. The CDR3 consists of 16 residues.